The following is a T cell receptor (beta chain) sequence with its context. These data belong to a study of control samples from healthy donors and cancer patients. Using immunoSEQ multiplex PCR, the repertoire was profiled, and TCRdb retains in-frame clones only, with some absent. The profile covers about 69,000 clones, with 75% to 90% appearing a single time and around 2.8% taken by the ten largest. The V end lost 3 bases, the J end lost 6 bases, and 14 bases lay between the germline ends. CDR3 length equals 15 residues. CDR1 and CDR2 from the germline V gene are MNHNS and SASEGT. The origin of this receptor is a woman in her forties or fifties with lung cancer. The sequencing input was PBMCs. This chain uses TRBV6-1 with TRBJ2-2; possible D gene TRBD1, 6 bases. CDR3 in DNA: TGTGCCAGCAGTGATATCTCAGGGGTCCCCGGGGAGCTGTTTTTT. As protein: CASSDISGVPGELFF.